Below, one T cell receptor (beta chain) is given with its context. The data are from a study of cytomegalovirus exposure and HLA in healthy donors. Sequencing was performed with immunoSEQ multiplex PCR; in TCRdb, only in-frame clones are kept and a portion is missing. The repertoire holds 100,000 to 150,000 clones, roughly 87% seen once, with around 1.2% in the top ten. The donors were part of the 120-subject validation cohort, which stood apart from the roughly 670-subject first cohort. The sequenced sample was PBMCs. The receptor's source is a young woman in good health and CMV-seronegative.

The CDR3 protein is CANRGRRDNEQFF. DNA for the CDR3: TGTGCCAACAGGGGGCGCCGGGACAATGAGCAGTTCTTC. This chain uses TRBV28 with TRBJ2-1; 9 bases map to TRBD1. This CDR3 region has 13 residues. Trimming cost V 10 bases and J 5 bases; bases outside gene matches: 6. Germline V gene sequence: CDR1 MDHEN, CDR2 SYDVKM.